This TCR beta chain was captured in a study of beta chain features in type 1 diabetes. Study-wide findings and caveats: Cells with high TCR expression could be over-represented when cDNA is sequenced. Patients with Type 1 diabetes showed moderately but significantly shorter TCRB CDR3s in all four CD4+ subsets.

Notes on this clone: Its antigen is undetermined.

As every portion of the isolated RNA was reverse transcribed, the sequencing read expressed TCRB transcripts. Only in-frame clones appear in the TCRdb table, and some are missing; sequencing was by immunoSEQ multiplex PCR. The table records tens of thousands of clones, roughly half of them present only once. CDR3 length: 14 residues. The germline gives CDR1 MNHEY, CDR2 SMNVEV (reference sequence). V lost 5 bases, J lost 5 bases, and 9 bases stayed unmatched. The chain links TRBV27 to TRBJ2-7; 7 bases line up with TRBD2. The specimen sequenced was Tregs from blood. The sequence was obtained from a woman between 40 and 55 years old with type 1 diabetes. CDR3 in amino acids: CASSPRRESHEQYF. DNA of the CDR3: TGTGCCAGCAGTCCACGGCGGGAGTCCCACGAGCAGTACTTC.